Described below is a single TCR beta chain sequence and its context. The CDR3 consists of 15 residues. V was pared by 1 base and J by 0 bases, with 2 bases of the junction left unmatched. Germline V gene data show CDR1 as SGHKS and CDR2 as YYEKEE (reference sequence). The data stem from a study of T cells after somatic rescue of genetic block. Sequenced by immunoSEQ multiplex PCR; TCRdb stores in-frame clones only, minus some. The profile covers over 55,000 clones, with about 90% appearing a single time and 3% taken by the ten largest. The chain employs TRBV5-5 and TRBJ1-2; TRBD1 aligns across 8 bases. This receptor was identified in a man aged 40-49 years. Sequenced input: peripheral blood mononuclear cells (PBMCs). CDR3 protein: CASSLPDRANYGYTF. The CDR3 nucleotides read TGTGCCAGCAGCTTGCCGGACAGGGCTAACTATGGCTACACCTTC.